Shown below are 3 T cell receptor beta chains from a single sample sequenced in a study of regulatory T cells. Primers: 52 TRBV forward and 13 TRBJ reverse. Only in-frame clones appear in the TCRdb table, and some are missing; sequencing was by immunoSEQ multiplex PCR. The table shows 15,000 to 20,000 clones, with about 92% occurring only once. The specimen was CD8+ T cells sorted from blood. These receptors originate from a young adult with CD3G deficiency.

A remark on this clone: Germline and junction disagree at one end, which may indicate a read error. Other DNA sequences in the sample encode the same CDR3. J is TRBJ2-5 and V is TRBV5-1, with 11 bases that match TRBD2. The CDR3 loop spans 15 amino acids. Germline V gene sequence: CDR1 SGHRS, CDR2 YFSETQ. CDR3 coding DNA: TGCGCCAGCAGCCTGACGACTAGCGGGGTAGAGACTCAGTACTTC. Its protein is CASSLTTSGVETQYF.

The chain's CDR3 is CASRSSGGPGNTIYF. The CDR3, as DNA: TGTGCCAGCAGATCCTCGGGGGGTCCTGGAAACACCATATATTTT. This rearrangement joins TRBV6-5 to TRBJ1-3, with a weak D call TRBD1 (5 bases). The germline gives CDR1 MNHEY, CDR2 SVGAGI. The CDR3 is 15 amino acids. V was shortened by 6 bases and J by 2 bases, with 14 bases between the two germline ends.

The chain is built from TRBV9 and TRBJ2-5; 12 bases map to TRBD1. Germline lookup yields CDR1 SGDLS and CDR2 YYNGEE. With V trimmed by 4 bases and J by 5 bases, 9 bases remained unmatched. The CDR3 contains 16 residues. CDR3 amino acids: CASSPRDRGLRETQYF. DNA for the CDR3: TGTGCCAGCAGCCCGCGGGACAGGGGGCTGCGGGAGACCCAGTACTTC.